A selection of T cell receptor beta chains follows, all from one sample in a study of shared clonotypes between healthy human individuals. TCRdb's table, derived via immunoSEQ multiplex PCR, lists solely in-frame clones and lacks some. The sample carries hundreds of thousands of clones, roughly four fifths recorded once. Sample: PBMCs. These receptors were obtained from a woman between 40 and 55 years old in good health. Some clones in this sample may be carry-over from other donors' samples. CDR3s include the opening cysteine and the closing phenylalanine or tryptophan. A D gene is named only where the DNA matches it firmly. Clone size, where shown, is once, few, many, or a class for clones that have expanded.

D	V	size	J	CDR3	DNA
NA	TRBV27	NA	TRBJ1-1	CASSLVPPGTEAFF	TGTGCCAGCAGTTTAGTTCCACCAGGGACTGAAGCTTTCTTT
TRBD2	TRBV2	many	TRBJ2-6	CASSPWGGSGANVLTF	TGTGCCAGCAGTCCCTGGGGGGGCTCTGGGGCCAACGTCCTGACTTTC
TRBD1	TRBV9	NA	TRBJ1-1	CASSPHGQGGAEAFF	TGTGCCAGCAGCCCCCATGGACAGGGGGGCGCGGAAGCTTTCTTT
NA	TRBV4-1	once	TRBJ1-3	CASSQEGARGGNTIYF	TGCGCCAGCAGCCAAGAAGGAGCACGGGGTGGAAACACCATATATTTT
TRBD1	TRBV18	NA	TRBJ2-7	CASSHGQGTTYEQYF	TGTGCCAGCTCACACGGACAGGGGACCACCTACGAGCAGTACTTC
TRBD2	TRBV7-9	NA	TRBJ2-7	CTSSVLAGGLEQYF	TGTACCAGCAGCGTACTAGCGGGAGGCTTAGAGCAGTACTTC
TRBD1	TRBV18	NA	TRBJ2-4	CASSPRRGPKNIQYF	TGTGCCAGCTCACCCCGCAGGGGGCCCAAAAACATTCAGTACTTC
TRBD1	TRBV7-8	NA	TRBJ2-5	CASSLVSADGTGWGHHQETQYF	TGTGCCAGCAGCTTAGTATCCGCCGACGGGACAGGGTGGGGGCATCACCAAGAGACCCAGTACTTC
NA	TRBV7-6	NA	TRBJ1-5	CASSLGVSRGADNQPQHF	TGTGCCAGCAGCTTAGGTGTGTCGAGAGGGGCGGACAATCAGCCCCAGCATTTT
NA	TRBV7-2	NA	TRBJ2-3	CASSLAGGRTDTQYF	TGTGCCAGCAGCTTAGCGGGAGGAAGGACAGATACGCAGTATTTT
TRBD1	TRBV28	NA	TRBJ2-5	CATSLTGEGETQYF	TGTGCCACCTCTCTGACAGGGGAAGGAGAGACCCAGTACTTC
NA	TRBV27	NA	TRBJ2-7	CASSLSRGYEQYF	TGTGCCAGCAGTTTATCGCGCGGCTACGAGCAGTACTTC
TRBD2	TRBV27	NA	TRBJ2-7	CASSLRAGGSSYEQYF	TGTGCCAGCAGTTTAAGGGCGGGAGGGAGCTCCTACGAGCAGTACTTC
NA	TRBV29-1	once	TRBJ2-1	CSVSLVGTAYNEQFF	TGCAGCGTTAGCTTGGTCGGGACGGCTTACAATGAGCAGTTCTTC
TRBD2	TRBV27	NA	TRBJ2-7	CASSLGTSGTYEQYF	TGTGCCAGCAGTTTAGGGACTAGCGGGACATACGAGCAGTACTTC
NA	TRBV10-2	NA	TRBJ2-2	CASSEVVETGELFF	TGCGCCAGCAGTGAGGTAGTAGAAACCGGGGAGCTGTTTTTT
TRBD2	TRBV5-4	few	TRBJ2-1	CATHRGAGTYNEQFF	TGTGCCACCCACCGGGGAGCGGGGACTTACAATGAGCAGTTCTTC
TRBD1	TRBV5-1	NA	TRBJ2-7	CASSSLTGGNDEQYF	TGCGCCAGCAGCTCACTGACAGGGGGCAACGACGAGCAGTACTTC
NA	TRBV4-3	NA	TRBJ2-7	CASSLTRGPRREQYF	TGCGCCAGCAGCCTAACCCGTGGACCCCGGAGGGAGCAGTACTTC
TRBD2	TRBV7-8	NA	TRBJ2-5	CASSLGMLTSGLQETQYF	TGTGCCAGCAGCTTAGGGATGTTGACTAGCGGGCTTCAAGAGACCCAGTACTTC
TRBD1	TRBV27	NA	TRBJ1-3	CASSPTGGTGNTIYF	TGTGCCAGCAGTCCCACAGGGGGAACTGGAAACACCATATATTTT
TRBD2	TRBV10-3	once	TRBJ2-7	CAISAGTSGSLEQYF	TGTGCCATCAGCGCCGGGACTAGCGGCAGTTTGGAGCAGTACTTC
NA	TRBV19	few	TRBJ2-7	CATSDSIYEQYF	TGTGCCACTTCGGACAGCATCTACGAGCAGTACTTC
TRBD1	TRBV13	NA	TRBJ2-5	CASSRGQGPGETQYF	TGTGCCAGCAGCCGGGGACAGGGGCCGGGGGAGACCCAGTACTTC
TRBD2	TRBV28	once	TRBJ2-1	CASSRTGSGILYNEQFF	TGTGCCAGCAGTCGGACGGGTAGCGGGATCTTATACAATGAGCAGTTCTTC
NA	TRBV28	NA	TRBJ2-1	CAIKDPYNEQFF	TGTGCCATCAAGGACCCATACAATGAGCAGTTCTTC
NA	TRBV5-6	NA	TRBJ2-5	CASSRTNQETQYF	TGTGCCAGCAGCCGGACGAACCAAGAGACCCAGTACTTC
NA	TRBV29-1	NA	TRBJ1-2	CSVGSRGGSYTF	TGCAGCGTTGGTTCCAGGGGCGGGAGCTACACCTTC
TRBD2	TRBV4-1	NA	TRBJ2-1	CASSQGGGSPYNEQFF	TGCGCCAGCAGCCAAGGGGGCGGGAGTCCCTACAATGAGCAGTTCTTC
NA	TRBV9	NA	TRBJ2-1	CASSVGVGSDEQFF	TGTGCCAGCAGCGTAGGGGTAGGTAGCGATGAGCAGTTCTTC
NA	TRBV6-6	NA	TRBJ1-5	CASSYQGNQPQHF	TGTGCCAGCAGTTACCAGGGGAATCAGCCCCAGCATTTT
NA	TRBV7-9	NA	TRBJ1-5	CASGYGSNQPQHF	TGTGCCAGTGGGTATGGTAGCAATCAGCCCCAGCATTTT
NA	TRBV5-5	NA	TRBJ1-1	CASSFVLGTGGTEAFF	TGTGCCAGCAGCTTCGTGCTCGGGACCGGGGGCACTGAAGCTTTCTTT
NA	TRBV29-1	NA	TRBJ1-1	CSVVSRTGNTEAFF	TGCAGCGTTGTGTCGAGGACGGGGAACACTGAAGCTTTCTTT
NA	TRBV27	NA	TRBJ1-3	CASSFEENTIYF	TGTGCCAGCAGTTTTGAGGAAAACACCATATATTTT
NA	TRBV5-6	NA	TRBJ1-1	CASSLYGPAGQPNTEAFF	TGTGCCAGCAGCTTGTATGGTCCAGCGGGGCAGCCGAACACTGAAGCTTTCTTT
TRBD1	TRBV30	NA	TRBJ1-5	CAWSRGQLNQPQHF	TGTGCCTGGAGCCGGGGACAGCTCAATCAGCCCCAGCATTTT
NA	TRBV7-9	NA	TRBJ1-1	CASSFAGGTEAFF	TGTGCCAGCAGCTTTGCGGGGGGGACTGAAGCTTTCTTT
TRBD2	TRBV5-6	NA	TRBJ2-1	CASSFPLAGIYNEQFF	TGTGCCAGCAGCTTTCCACTAGCGGGGATATACAATGAGCAGTTCTTC
NA	TRBV28	NA	TRBJ2-5	CASSLFAGPETQYF	TGTGCCAGCAGTTTATTCGCAGGGCCGGAGACCCAGTACTTC
NA	TRBV7-9	NA	TRBJ2-1	CASSLGSVRNNEQFF	TGTGCCAGCAGCTTAGGTTCGGTCAGGAACAATGAGCAGTTCTTC
NA	TRBV6-1	NA	TRBJ1-1	CATQRGGLKNTEAFF	TGTGCCACCCAGAGGGGGGGCCTTAAGAACACTGAAGCTTTCTTT
TRBD1	TRBV30	once	TRBJ1-1	CAGTGPGTEAFF	TGTGCCGGGACAGGGCCGGGGACTGAAGCTTTCTTT
NA	TRBV7-6	NA	TRBJ2-7	CASSVRGSGGEQYF	TGTGCCAGCAGCGTACGGGGGAGCGGCGGGGAGCAGTACTTC
NA	TRBV7-8	NA	TRBJ2-1	CASSLQGRDEQFF	TGTGCCAGCAGCTTGCAGGGTCGTGATGAGCAGTTCTTC
TRBD2	TRBV4-1	NA	TRBJ2-1	CASSQVGTRNNEQFF	TGCGCCAGCAGCCAAGTAGGGACTAGGAACAATGAGCAGTTCTTC
NA	TRBV7-2	NA	TRBJ2-5	CASSREVGTTIKTQYF	TGTGCCAGCAGCAGAGAGGTGGGGACCACAATAAAGACCCAGTACTTC
NA	TRBV14	NA	TRBJ1-1	CASSPASAGNTEAFF	TGTGCCAGCAGCCCGGCGAGTGCGGGTAACACTGAAGCTTTCTTT
NA	TRBV18	NA	TRBJ2-2	CASSPQSTNTGELFF	TGTGCCAGCTCACCACAGAGTACCAACACCGGGGAGCTGTTTTTT
NA	TRBV6-6	once	TRBJ1-3	CASIRAELSGNTIYF	TGTGCCAGCATTCGGGCGGAACTCTCTGGAAACACCATATATTTT